The sequence of this T cell receptor (beta chain) was determined in a study of T cells after yellow fever vaccination (dated by TCRdb to between 2018 and 2021). Turning to the overall study: The SMART-Seq v4 Ultra Low Input RNA kit was used to prepare libraries from fractions with low cell numbers. To follow T-cell clones before and after primary and booster YFV17D yellow fever vaccination, bulk TCR alpha and beta repertoires were sequenced over time. Two healthy male donors made up the cohort, one aged 18 to 30 years and the other aged 30 to 39 years. Blood samples were taken at several timepoints before and after primary and secondary immunization, and bulk PBMC replicates and cell subsets were isolated. Summary of the overall study and its limitations: Because abundant contaminating clonotypes from the bulk population could be contained in FACS-sorted repertoires, computational filtering was required. Most clones expanded after primary vaccination (about 96% of CD4 and 88% of CD8) were re-detected after the booster, suggesting that broad memory maintenance occurred. Because only two donors were included in the study, the extent to which the findings can be generalized is limited. A small fraction of clonotypes showed up in both the CD4 and CD8 compartments, probably as a result of convergent recombination. Compared with the primary T-cell response, the secondary T-cell response was faster but weaker, reaching its peak on day 5 rather than on day 15.

Sequencing took place on an Illumina NovaSeq 6000. TCR cDNA was synthesized by 5'RACE template switching, which introduced a universal primer site and unique molecular identifiers. Priming for cDNA synthesis came from both the TCR alpha and TCR beta constant segments. Libraries were amplified in two PCR steps, with sample barcodes and sequencing adapters added in the second step. Sequencing of the libraries was done on either Illumina HiSeq 2500 (2x100 bp) or NovaSeq (2x150 bp). Per the original workflow: MIGEC handled demultiplexing of reads and collapsing into UMI consensus sequences, while MiXCR performed V(D)J alignment. Vaccine-responding clonotypes were identified with edgeR using replicate PBMC samples, with FDR below 0.01 and a log2 fold change above 5 up to day 15 being required. Each bulk clonotype was labeled CD4 or CD8 based on which sequenced repertoire, CD4 or CD8, contained the clonotype at higher abundance. TCRdb reprocessing: public reads trimmed at Q25 with fastp, clones called with MiXCR, in-frame beta chains kept. Identical CDR3 protein sequences are pooled into one entry, listed with their most common genes and DNA. These V and J calls rely on TCRdb rather than the paper's analysis. This sample holds 300,000 to 400,000 distinct CDR3 sequences; 3% to 4.5% were observed only once. Of the sample, 20% to 25% is held by the ten largest clones.

CDR1 and CDR2 are read off the germline V gene as SGHRS and YFSETQ. Reading from cysteine to phenylalanine, the CDR3 counts 13 amino acids. Just the 39-base CDR3 DNA is kept, in frame starting at base 1. V is shortened by 4 bases, J by 9 bases, and the region joining them spans 17 bases. Details on this clonotype: Its antigen specificity is not known. Base qualities are not at hand, and no much larger clone is one base apart.

Sample treatment or condition, as interpreted from the label and publication: live attenuated yellow fever vaccine strain. Two biological replicates of bulk PBMCs were collected at each blood-draw timepoint. A standard Ficoll-Paque protocol was used to isolate PBMCs from peripheral blood. TriZol was used to extract RNA from bulk PBMCs, from CD4 and CD8 fractions, and from dextramer-positive and dextramer-negative fractions. This receptor was taken from a man aged 18 to 29 who received the YFV17D yellow fever vaccine. The sequence joins TRBV5-1 to TRBJ2-7, with the D call tentatively TRBD1 or TRBD2, each fitting 6 bases. The sample in question was PBMCs, obtained 5 days after the yellow fever booster vaccination. Here the CDR3 is given as CASSRRGDRPQYF. In nucleotides, the sequence is TGCGCCAGCAGCCGGAGGGGGGATCGACCGCAGTACTTC.